Below are 11 T cell receptor beta chains sequenced from a single sample in a study of blood T cell repertoires in COVID-19 (dated by TCRdb to about 2020). The method behind the library was the immunoSEQ multiplex PCR assay. Imported from immuneACCESS, the table was reduced by TCRdb to in-frame sequences with V and J called. These copies leave out some clones; in studies compared against another copy, an unresolved V gene accounts for under half, and the cause of the remainder is not known. The sample has under 200,000 clones on record, 88% of them singletons. Approximately 5.5% of the sample is held by the ten biggest clonotypes. Sequencing was performed on peripheral blood. Receptors originate from a man aged 40-50 years with active or convalescent COVID-19.

The J gene is TRBJ2-6, the V gene TRBV5-1, with D tentatively TRBD2 (5 bases). The CDR3 loop spans 16 amino acids. The V end lost 4 bases, the J end lost 4 bases, and 15 bases lay between the germline ends. The germline gives CDR1 SGHRS, CDR2 YFSETQ. The CDR3 nucleotides are TGCGCCAGCAGCACGGGAACAACTGGCGGGGCCAACGTCCTGACTTTC. It specifies CASSTGTTGGANVLTF.

V and J are TRBV4-2 and TRBJ2-1; TRBD2 aligns across 10 bases. The CDR3 runs 18 residues. In germline, CDR1 is LGHNA, CDR2 YNFKEQ. Trimming cost V 0 bases and J 5 bases; bases outside gene matches: 10. CDR3 loop: CASSQEGLAGDRDNEQFF. CDR3 in DNA: TGTGCCAGCAGCCAAGAAGGTCTAGCGGGAGATCGCGACAATGAGCAGTTCTTC.

The chain employs TRBV10-3 and TRBJ2-1, with 9 bases matching TRBD1. The CDR3 contains 16 residues. Per germline, CDR1 ENHRY and CDR2 SYGVKD. V lost 2 bases and J lost 3; bases outside the gene matches: 5. The chain's CDR3 is CAISEEGTGLYNEQFF. The CDR3 region has the DNA TGTGCCATCAGTGAGGAGGGGACAGGGCTCTACAATGAGCAGTTCTTC.

This clone was recorded once. The rearrangement links TRBV24-1 to TRBJ1-5; a weak D match, TRBD1 (6 bases). This CDR3 region has 16 residues. V was shortened by 4 bases and J by 3 bases, with 15 bases between the two germline ends. Germline V CDR1 and CDR2: KGHDR, SFDVKD. The chain's CDR3 is CATSDRTRGPNQPQHF. In DNA, the CDR3 is TGTGCCACCAGTGACAGGACCAGGGGCCCCAATCAGCCCCAGCATTTT.

This clone has just a few counts. The rearrangement links TRBV19 to TRBJ1-1; TRBD1 matches 10 bases. From germline, CDR1 is LNHDA and CDR2 SQIVND (reference sequence). The CDR3 is made up of 14 amino acids. V gave up 3 bases and J gave up 5 bases; unmatched junction bases: 3. The CDR3 is CASSIRGQGTEAFF. The DNA of the CDR3 is TGTGCCAGTAGTATTAGGGGACAGGGGACTGAAGCTTTCTTT.

V usage is TRBV7-2 and J usage is TRBJ1-2; D ambiguous. The CDR3 contains 14 residues. Germline values: CDR1 SGHTA, CDR2 FQGNSA. The V end was cut by 1 base, the J end by 2 bases, with 8 bases between. The CDR3 coding sequence is TGTGCCAGCAGCTTAGTGGCGGAAAACTATGGCTACACCTTC. Translating gives CASSLVAENYGYTF. Full variable domain (missing parts from reference TRBV7-2 and TRBJ1-2): GAGVSQSPSNKVTEKGKDVELRCDPISGHTALYWYRQSLGQGLEFLIYFQGNSAPDKSGLPSDRFSAERTGGSVSTLTIQRTQQEDSAVYLCASSLVAENYGYTFGSGTRLTVV.

V usage is TRBV11-1 and J usage is TRBJ2-2; 9 bases fit TRBD1. After removal of 1 base from V and 0 bases from J, the junction contained 0 bases not matched to a gene. CDR1 SGHAT and CDR2 FQDESV come from the germline V gene (reference sequence). CDR3 length equals 16 residues. CDR3 loop: CASSLGQGANTGELFF. In nucleotides, the CDR3 is TGTGCCAGCAGCTTAGGACAGGGGGCGAACACCGGGGAGCTGTTTTTT.

The chain couples TRBV6-2 or TRBV6-3 to TRBJ1-2; D is uncertain. The V and J ends lost 2 bases and 5 bases respectively, with 12 bases between them. The CDR3 extends over 14 amino acids. The V gene's germline CDR1 is MNHEY and CDR2 SVGEGT. The DNA of the CDR3 is TGTGCCAGCAGTTACCTCAGGCAGTTTTATGGCTACACCTTC. It is translated as CASSYLRQFYGYTF.

This chain links TRBV28 with TRBJ2-3; D is unresolved. The CDR3 is made up of 15 amino acids. Trimming took off 8 bases at V and 0 bases at J, with 15 bases between the two ends. Germline V gene data show CDR1 as MDHEN and CDR2 as SYDVKM. The DNA for the CDR3 is TGTGCCAGCCACCGGATCGGAGCTAGCACAGATACGCAGTATTTT. As protein: CASHRIGASTDTQYF.

The chain has TRBV10-3 and TRBJ1-1; D might be TRBD1 (6 bases). The CDR3 spans 13 residues. Germline V gene lookup returns CDR1 ENHRY and CDR2 SYGVKD. The V end was cut by 8 bases, the J end by 0 bases, with 10 bases between. CDR3 loop: CAIGGGVNTEAFF. For the CDR3, the DNA is TGTGCCATCGGGGGGGGCGTGAACACTGAAGCTTTCTTT.

This clone is a singleton in its sample. The chain has TRBV19 and TRBJ1-1; 7 nucleotides line up with TRBD1. The CDR3 runs to 14 residues. Per the germline V gene, CDR1 is LNHDA and CDR2 is SQIVND (reference sequence). The trim removed 6 bases at V and 1 base at J, leaving 5 bases unmatched. CDR3 sequence reads: CASSVRGPNTEAFF. The CDR3 DNA reads TGTGCCAGTAGCGTAAGGGGGCCGAACACTGAAGCTTTCTTT.